These 25 T cell receptor beta chains originate from one sample sequenced in a study of CD8 T cells in ankylosing spondylitis. One entry per CDR3 protein results from TCRdb running MiXCR on the 5' RACE reads. Among about 130,000 distinct CDR3 sequences listed, 9.3% were seen once. Material for sequencing was blood, either unsorted or a sorted T cell fraction (not recorded which). The receptors here all came from a male donor with ankylosing spondylitis or in good health (not recorded which).

This clonotype was counted once. This clone may be a read error of a much larger clone one base away. The chain is built from TRBV20-1 and TRBJ1-2, with no clear D. CDR3 length: 16 amino acids. Germline V gives CDR1 DFQATT, CDR2 SNEGSKA (reference sequence). The CDR3 region is CRARDRSGGTNYGYTF. The CDR3 DNA follows: TGCAGAGCTAGAGATCGAAGCGGCGGGACTAACTATGGCTACACCTTC.

V gene TRBV5-1 combines with J gene TRBJ2-7, with D maybe TRBD1 (5 bases). CDR3 length equals 15 residues. Deletions cut 0 bases from V and 2 bases from J, with 12 bases between. CDR1 is SGHRS and CDR2 is YFSETQ in the germline V gene. The CDR3 loop reads CASSLGATGPYEQYF. The CDR3 region has the DNA TGCGCCAGCAGCTTGGGGGCCACAGGTCCCTACGAGCAGTACTTC.

The chain uses TRBV7-9 and TRBJ2-3; TRBD2 is a possible D gene (6 bases). This CDR3 spans 15 amino acids. Germline values: CDR1 SEHNR, CDR2 FQNEAQ (reference sequence). V lost 5 bases, J lost 2 bases, and 14 bases lay in between. The CDR3 is CASSRDSFPTDTQYF. The CDR3, as DNA: TGTGCCAGCAGCCGGGACTCCTTCCCCACAGATACGCAGTATTTT.

V and J are TRBV20-1 and TRBJ2-7; 14 bases agree with TRBD2. V dropped 1 base and J dropped 7; count of bases not matched to a gene: 6. CDR1 and CDR2 from the germline V gene are DFQATT and SNEGSKA (reference sequence). The CDR3 totals 15 residues. CDR3 coding DNA: TGCAGTGCTAGAGTAGGGACTAGCGGGAGACAGGAGCAGTACTTC. Translation: CSARVGTSGRQEQYF.

This clonotype has more than one count but fewer than ten. The gene calls are TRBV20-1 and TRBJ2-5; D uncertain. V was pared by 0 bases and J by 9 bases, with 11 bases between. CDR3 length: 12 amino acids. CDR1 is DFQATT and CDR2 is SNEGSKA in the germline V gene (reference sequence). The CDR3 nucleotides read TGCAGTGCTAGAGATTCGCCGGTTGCCCAGTACTTC. Its translation: CSARDSPVAQYF.

There are many counts of this clonotype. This chain joins TRBV12-3 or TRBV12-4 and TRBJ2-1; TRBD2 matches at 7 bases. The V segment lost 3 bases and the J segment 4 bases; nucleotides outside the gene matches: 3. The CDR3 contains 14 residues. The CDR3 here is CASSLGGGYNEQFF. Written as DNA, the CDR3 is TGTGCCAGCAGTTTGGGCGGGGGTTACAATGAGCAGTTCTTC.

Only a few counts were recorded for this clonotype. The rearrangement links TRBV11-1 to TRBJ2-1; TRBD2 matches at 15 bases. From germline, CDR1 is SGHAT and CDR2 FQDESV (reference sequence). J lost 8 bases, V lost 5 bases, and 7 bases had no gene match. This CDR3 contains 16 residues. CDR3 nucleotides: TGTGCCAGCAGCGCAGGGACTAGCGGGAGGCTGGATGAGCAGTTCTTC. Translating gives CASSAGTSGRLDEQFF.

This clonotype appeared a few times. J is TRBJ2-7 and V is TRBV5-5, with D possibly TRBD2 on 5 matching bases. V was cut by 1 base and J by 1 base, with 6 bases left in between. The CDR3 is made up of 13 amino acids. Germline V lookup: CDR1 SGHKS, CDR2 YYEKEE (reference sequence). The CDR3, as DNA: TGTGCCAGCAGCTTGTTAGCGTCCTACGAGCAGTACTTC. Translation gives CASSLLASYEQYF.

This clonotype was observed many times. The chain couples TRBV6-5 to TRBJ2-7; 8 positions match TRBD1. CDR3 length equals 15 residues. CDR1 is MNHEY, CDR2 SVGAGI, per germline. The J segment lost 4 bases and the V segment lost 4 bases, leaving 9 bases of the junction unmatched. Written as DNA, the CDR3 is TGTGCCAGCAGTTTGTCCGGGACAGGCGTATACGAGCAGTACTTC. Its translation is CASSLSGTGVYEQYF.

This clonotype came up many times. J is TRBJ2-1 and V is TRBV5-1, with 9 nucleotides matching TRBD1. CDR3 length: 15 residues. CDR1 is SGHRS, CDR2 YFSETQ, per germline. Trimming at V came to 3 bases and at J to 7 bases, leaving 8 bases not matched to a gene. CDR3 DNA: TGCGCCAGCAGCTGGACCGGGACAGGGAAGAATGAGCAGTTCTTC. Translated, it gives CASSWTGTGKNEQFF. Variable domain in full (rest from reference TRBV5-1 and TRBJ2-1): KAGVTQTPRYLIKTRGQQVTLSCSPISGHRSVSWYQQTPGQGLQFLFEYFSETQRNKGNFPGRFSGRQFSNSRSEMNVSTLELGDSALYLCASSWTGTGKNEQFFGPGTRLTVL.

This clonotype was recorded many times. The chain links TRBV7-2 to TRBJ2-7; D is ambiguous. Germline V gives CDR1 SGHTA, CDR2 FQGNSA. The V and J ends lost 1 base and 6 bases respectively, with 13 bases between them. The CDR3 loop spans 14 amino acids. The CDR3 region has the DNA TGTGCCAGCAGCTTAGTGTCCGGTTGGGCCGAGCAGTACTTC. This codes for CASSLVSGWAEQYF.

Turning to this clonotype: Being one base from a much bigger clone, this may be a read error. CDR3 sequence reads: CASSKYRDTSYEQYF. The CDR3 DNA sequence: TGTGCCAGCAGCAAATACAGGGATACCTCCTACGAGCAGTACTTC. V usage is TRBV7-2 and J usage is TRBJ2-7, with D perhaps TRBD1 (6 bases). V was pared by 5 bases and J by 0 bases, with 14 bases between. The germline gives CDR1 SGHTA, CDR2 FQGNSA. The CDR3 length is 15 residues.

This clonotype occurred many times. The V gene is TRBV7-9, the J gene TRBJ2-7; 9 bases match TRBD2. The CDR3 covers 15 residues. From germline, CDR1 is SEHNR and CDR2 FQNEAQ (reference sequence). The V gene end was trimmed by 6 bases and the J gene end by 5 bases; junction bases not matched to a gene: 11. CDR3 sequence: CASRRGGTSLDEQYF. The CDR3 region has the DNA TGTGCCAGCAGACGTGGTGGGACTAGCCTCGACGAGCAGTACTTC.

This clonotype has more than one count but fewer than ten. J is TRBJ2-3 and V is TRBV2; 8 nucleotides align to TRBD1. The J segment lost 2 bases and the V segment lost 4 bases, leaving 8 bases of the junction unmatched. Germline V lookup: CDR1 SNHLY, CDR2 FYNNEI. The CDR3 contains 16 residues. CDR3 sequence: CASSVSRGPPTDTQYF. For the CDR3, the DNA is TGTGCCAGCAGTGTCAGCAGGGGGCCCCCCACAGATACGCAGTATTTT.

There are many counts of this clonotype. This chain uses TRBV2 with TRBJ2-7; 8 bases are shared with TRBD1. CDR1 SNHLY and CDR2 FYNNEI come from the germline V gene. V lost 7 bases to trimming and J lost 0 bases; unmatched junction nucleotides: 5. There are 14 residues in the CDR3. CDR3: CASTGQGLSYEQYF. The CDR3 region has the DNA TGTGCCAGCACCGGACAGGGTCTCTCCTACGAGCAGTACTTC.

In its sample, this clonotype was seen many times. V is TRBV20-1 and J is TRBJ2-1; 11 bases line up with TRBD2. The trim removed 1 base at V and 3 bases at J, leaving 8 bases unmatched. Germline CDR1 DFQATT, CDR2 SNEGSKA (reference sequence). This CDR3 comprises 17 residues. The CDR3 bases are TGCAGTGCTAGAGCCATACTAGCGGGAGTCCACTACAATGAGCAGTTCTTC. Translation gives CSARAILAGVHYNEQFF.

The chain has TRBV5-1 and TRBJ2-5; TRBD1 matches at 7 bases. Germline loops: CDR1 SGHRS, CDR2 YFSETQ. The length of the CDR3 is 14 residues. V trimming: 2 bases; J trimming: 4 bases; junction bases outside the gene matches: 5. The CDR3 DNA reads TGCGCCAGCAGCTTTGACAGGGTCGGAGAGACCCAGTACTTC. Translated: CASSFDRVGETQYF.

A few counts support this clonotype. This chain connects TRBV20-1 to TRBJ2-1, with 8 bases matching TRBD1. The germline V gene encodes CDR1 DFQATT and CDR2 SNEGSKA (reference sequence). V lost 5 bases to trimming and J lost 4 bases; unmatched junction nucleotides: 13. This CDR3 is 16 amino acids long. In DNA, the CDR3 is TGCAGTGCTGGCCCTTTTACAGGGGGAGGTTACAATGAGCAGTTCTTC. It yields the protein CSAGPFTGGGYNEQFF.

The genes are TRBV7-2 and TRBJ2-2; D is unresolved. V lost 5 bases and J 6 bases, leaving 13 bases between the germline ends. From germline, CDR1 is SGHTA and CDR2 FQGNSA. The CDR3 has 14 amino acids. CDR3 coding DNA: TGTGCCAGCAGCCCACTCCTAGTCGCCGGGGAGCTGTTTTTT. It encodes CASSPLLVAGELFF.

This clonotype was detected many times. J is TRBJ2-2 and V is TRBV28; TRBD2 matches 8 bases. CDR1 is MDHEN, CDR2 SYDVKM, per germline. This CDR3 has 15 residues. Trimming took 3 bases from V and 5 from J; bases not matched to a gene: 5. The CDR3 DNA reads TGTGCCAGCAGTTTGGGACTAGATTTTACCGGGGAGCTGTTTTTT. This sequence encodes CASSLGLDFTGELFF.

In this sample, this clonotype turned up many times. This rearrangement joins TRBV6-5 to TRBJ1-4; 9 nucleotides line up with TRBD1. The CDR3 totals 15 residues. The germline CDR1 and CDR2 sequences are MNHEY and SVGAGI. After removal of 4 bases from V and 5 bases from J, the junction contained 5 bases not matched to a gene. The CDR3 DNA reads as TGTGCCAGCAGTTGGGGGACAGGGTCAAATGAAAAACTGTTTTTT. This gives the protein CASSWGTGSNEKLFF.

The chain joins TRBV7-2 to TRBJ2-7, with TRBD2 identical over 9 bases. V gave up 4 bases and J gave up 5 bases; unmatched junction bases: 9. CDR1 and CDR2 (germline): SGHTA, FQGNSA. This CDR3 has 15 amino acids. For the CDR3, the DNA is TGTGCCAGCAGCTACATAGCGGGAGCTAGAAACGAGCAGTACTTC. Protein: CASSYIAGARNEQYF.

This clonotype has ten or more counts. The CDR3 region is CASSFDRGQDTQYF. The CDR3 DNA follows: TGCGCCAGCAGTTTCGACAGGGGGCAAGATACGCAGTATTTT. The chain recombines TRBV5-1 with TRBJ2-3; the match to TRBD1 covers 10 bases. The junction had 5 bases not matched to a gene; V was cut back by 5 bases and J by 5 bases. In germline, CDR1 is SGHRS, CDR2 YFSETQ. This CDR3 has 14 residues.

This chain links TRBV5-1 with TRBJ2-2; no clear D gene. Trimming removed 0 bases at V and 0 bases at J, with 9 bases between. The germline CDR1 and CDR2 sequences are SGHRS and YFSETQ. There are 16 residues in the CDR3. In nucleotides, the CDR3 is TGCGCCAGCAGCTTGGACCCAATGGCGAACACCGGGGAGCTGTTTTTT. Encoded protein: CASSLDPMANTGELFF.

This clonotype was detected a few times. This sequence may be a read error, since a much larger clone differs from it by one base. The V call is TRBV20-1, the J call TRBJ2-3, with D uncertain. The V gene's germline CDR1 is DFQATT and CDR2 SNEGSKA (reference sequence). CDR3 length equals 16 residues. Here the CDR3 DNA reads TGCTGTGCTAGAGATTGGAAGTTGATGGGCACAGATACGCAGTATTTT. It encodes CCARDWKLMGTDTQYF.